One and the same sample provided the 32 T cell receptor beta chains below, sequenced in a study of blood T cell repertoires in COVID-19. This table comes from immunoSEQ multiplex PCR, and its TCRdb copy is limited to in-frame clones, with some not included. The table lists about 230,000 clones, 70% to 90% of them singletons. Sequenced: peripheral blood. These receptors were obtained from a man aged 35 to 55 with acute or convalescent COVID-19.

This clone was recorded once. The V gene is TRBV15, the J gene TRBJ1-2, with no clear D. Germline V gives CDR1 LNHNV, CDR2 YYDKDF (reference sequence). This CDR3 has 15 residues. Trimming removed 5 bases from V and 0 bases from J, with 13 bases in between. The CDR3 loop reads CATSPGPRANYGYTF. The DNA for the CDR3 is TGTGCCACCAGCCCAGGACCGCGGGCTAACTATGGCTACACCTTC.

The V gene is TRBV5-6, the J gene TRBJ1-4; D possibly corresponds to TRBD1 (5 bases). This CDR3 region has 15 residues. CDR1 and CDR2 from the germline V gene are SGHDT and YYEEEE. The ends were cut back, 2 bases at V and 6 bases at J, with 14 bases in the middle. CDR3 region: CASSFNQGGYEKLFF. In DNA, the CDR3 is TGTGCCAGCAGCTTTAACCAGGGAGGCTATGAAAAACTGTTTTTT.

This chain links TRBV13 with TRBJ2-1; weak D call: TRBD2 (6 bases). Germline V gene lookup returns CDR1 PRHDT and CDR2 FYEKMQ (reference sequence). V lost 3 bases and J 7 bases, leaving 13 bases between the germline ends. CDR3 length equals 14 residues. The CDR3 bases are TGTGCCAGCAGCTTGACTAGTGCGCCTAATGAGCAGTTCTTC. Translation gives CASSLTSAPNEQFF.

This clone was seen just once. This chain joins TRBV3-1 (or the pseudogene TRBV3-2) and TRBJ1-4; no definite D call. Germline CDR1 reads LGHDT; CDR2 reads YNNKEL (reference sequence). The V end was cut by 7 bases, the J end by 5 bases, with 14 bases between. The CDR3 length is 14 residues. CDR3 residues: CASTGGRRNEKLFF. CDR3 in DNA: TGTGCCAGCACCGGAGGCAGAAGAAATGAAAAACTGTTTTTT.

J is TRBJ1-2 and V is TRBV18; 9 positions agree with TRBD1. The CDR3 covers 16 residues. Germline CDR1 and CDR2: KGHSH and LQKENI. The V segment lost 3 bases and the J segment 3 bases; nucleotides outside the gene matches: 8. The chain's CDR3 is CASSPLQGAFDYGYTF. CDR3 DNA sequence: TGTGCCAGCTCACCTTTACAGGGGGCATTCGACTATGGCTACACCTTC. Full variable domain (remainder filled in from reference TRBV18 and TRBJ1-2): NAGVMQNPRHLVRRRGQEARLRCSPMKGHSHVYWYRQLPEEGLKFMVYLQKENIIDESGMPKERFSAEFPKEGPSILRIQQVVRGDSAAYFCASSPLQGAFDYGYTFGSGTRLTVV.

J is TRBJ2-7 and V is TRBV29-1; tentatively, D is TRBD1 (7 bases). Germline V gene sequence: CDR1 SQVTM, CDR2 ANQGSEA. This CDR3 has 16 amino acids. The V and J ends lost 0 bases and 4 bases respectively, with 19 bases between them. The CDR3 DNA reads as TGCAGCGTTGAAGATCCGGAGGGGGCGACGCCGTACGAGCAGTACTTC. It translates to CSVEDPEGATPYEQYF.

This clone was counted between two and nine times. This chain joins TRBV18 and TRBJ1-2; the D is unclear. This CDR3 is 15 amino acids long. The V and J ends lost 0 bases and 4 bases respectively, with 12 bases between them. In germline, CDR1 is KGHSH, CDR2 LQKENI. This chain's CDR3 is CASSPPETATYGYTF. In nucleotides, the CDR3 is TGTGCCAGCTCACCACCGGAGACGGCGACCTATGGCTACACCTTC.

This chain connects TRBV28 to TRBJ1-6; 10 nucleotides match TRBD1. The CDR3 is 16 amino acids. CDR1 and CDR2 (germline): MDHEN, SYDVKM. V trimming: 3 bases; J trimming: 7 bases; junction bases outside the gene matches: 6. The CDR3 loop reads CASSFPGTGENSPLHF. CDR3 in DNA: TGTGCCAGCAGTTTCCCAGGGACAGGGGAAAATTCACCCCTCCACTTT. The full variable domain, rest sourced from reference TRBV28 and TRBJ1-6, is DVKVTQSSRYLVKRTGEKVFLECVQDMDHENMFWYRQDPGLGLRLIYFSYDVKMKEKGDIPEGYSVSREKKERFSLILESASTNQTSMYLCASSFPGTGENSPLHFGNGTRLTVT.

CDR3 residues: CASSFVAGGSQPQHF. The CDR3 DNA reads as TGTGCCAGCAGTTTTGTGGCGGGGGGCTCTCAGCCCCAGCATTTT. V usage is TRBV28 and J usage is TRBJ1-5, with TRBD1 as a possible D gene (6 bases). CDR3 size: 15 residues. Germline CDR1 MDHEN, CDR2 SYDVKM. Trimming took off 3 bases at V and 6 bases at J, with 15 bases between the two ends.

J is TRBJ2-5 and V is TRBV5-1; a possible D gene is TRBD2 (6 bases). Germline-derived CDR1 and CDR2 are SGHRS and YFSETQ. The CDR3 consists of 14 residues. V was cut by 3 bases and J by 3 bases, with 12 bases left in between. The CDR3 sequence is CASSSSTGEETQYF. CDR3 nucleotide sequence: TGCGCCAGCAGCTCGTCCACGGGGGAAGAGACCCAGTACTTC.

This chain joins TRBV3-1 (or the pseudogene TRBV3-2) and TRBJ1-5; D might be TRBD1 (5 bases). V lost 4 bases to trimming and J lost 4 bases, with 8 bases between them. In germline, CDR1 is LGHDT, CDR2 YNNKEL (reference sequence). There are 13 residues in the CDR3. The CDR3 spells CASSLDSNQPQHF. CDR3 DNA: TGTGCCAGCAGCCTCGACAGTAATCAGCCCCAGCATTTT.

This clone was seen a few times. This chain connects TRBV19 to TRBJ2-1; possibly TRBD1 for D (5 bases). Germline values: CDR1 LNHDA, CDR2 SQIVND (reference sequence). V shed 6 bases and J shed 5 bases, with 14 bases lying between them. This CDR3 spans 14 amino acids. The CDR3 reads CASRSPTRDNEQFF. The CDR3 nucleotides are TGTGCCAGTAGGTCCCCTACCAGGGACAATGAGCAGTTCTTC.

This clone was seen only once. The chain couples TRBV18 to TRBJ1-1; 9 bases fit TRBD1. The V segment lost 4 bases and the J segment 4 bases; nucleotides outside the gene matches: 7. Germline V gene data show CDR1 as KGHSH and CDR2 as LQKENI. The CDR3 runs 15 residues. CDR3 residues: CASSQGQGSGTEAFF. CDR3 nucleotide sequence: TGTGCCAGCTCACAGGGACAGGGATCGGGCACTGAAGCTTTCTTT.

The chain is built from TRBV19 and TRBJ2-1, with TRBD1 matching over 8 bases. The CDR3 covers 15 residues. Per the germline V gene, CDR1 is LNHDA and CDR2 is SQIVND (reference sequence). V trimming: 5 bases; J trimming: 2 bases; junction bases outside the gene matches: 5. As DNA, the CDR3 is TGTGCCAGTAGTTCCGGGACAGGCCCCTACAATGAGCAGTTCTTC. Its translation: CASSSGTGPYNEQFF. Filled out from reference TRBV19 and TRBJ2-1, the complete variable domain reads DGGITQSPKYLFRKEGQNVTLSCEQNLNHDAMYWYRQDPGQGLRLIYYSQIVNDFQKGDIAEGYSVSREKKESFPLTVTSAQKNPTAFYLCASSSGTGPYNEQFFGPGTRLTVL.

The chain is built from TRBV4-1 and TRBJ2-7; 12 nucleotides agree with TRBD2. The CDR3 loop spans 16 amino acids. Trimming cost V 2 bases and J 2 bases; bases outside gene matches: 4. CDR1 MGHRA and CDR2 YSYEKL come from the germline V gene. CDR3 sequence reads: CASSQSSSGGAYEQYF. CDR3 bases: TGCGCCAGCAGCCAATCATCTAGCGGGGGGGCCTACGAGCAGTACTTC.

The chain is built from TRBV6-5 and TRBJ1-5; tentative D call: TRBD1 (5 bases). This CDR3 is built from 13 residues. The V end lost 4 bases, the J end lost 7 bases, and 11 bases lay between the germline ends. Per germline, CDR1 MNHEY and CDR2 SVGAGI. CDR3 bases: TGTGCCAGCAGTTTCCCGGGGGACCAGCCCCAGCATTTT. Translation: CASSFPGDQPQHF.

This clone was picked up many times. The J gene is TRBJ2-7, the V gene TRBV6-2 or TRBV6-3; 7 nucleotides agree with TRBD1. Germline CDR1 MNHEY, CDR2 SVGEGT. V lost 5 bases, J lost 6 bases, and 10 bases stayed unmatched. The CDR3 is 14 amino acids. CDR3: CASSRQGSFGEQYF. CDR3 nucleotide sequence: TGTGCCAGCAGTAGACAGGGATCCTTTGGCGAGCAGTACTTC.

This chain links TRBV6-5 with TRBJ1-6; a weak D match, TRBD1 (6 bases). Between the trimmed V and J ends, which lost 0 bases and 11 bases, there was a span of 14 bases. The CDR3 is 15 residues long. Germline CDR1 reads MNHEY; CDR2 reads SVGAGI. The CDR3 coding sequence is TGTGCCAGCAGTTACTCTAGGGACATCCCGACACCCCTCCACTTT. This codes for CASSYSRDIPTPLHF.

The chain employs TRBV9 and TRBJ1-1, with 7 bases matching TRBD1. J gave up 8 bases and V 5 bases, and 6 bases lay outside the gene matches. There are 12 residues in the CDR3. Germline V lookup: CDR1 SGDLS, CDR2 YYNGEE. CDR3 sequence reads: CASSREGGEAFF. The CDR3 nucleotides read TGTGCCAGCAGTCGGGAAGGGGGCGAAGCTTTCTTT.

Worth noting for this clone: The same CDR3 can be traced to other DNA sequences in this sample. V is TRBV19 and J is TRBJ1-2; D unclear. The CDR3 length is 13 residues. Germline V gene data show CDR1 as LNHDA and CDR2 as SQIVND (reference sequence). The V gene lost 0 bases and the J gene lost 2 bases, with 4 bases spanning the gap. CDR3 in amino acids: CASSIDLNYGYTF. DNA of the CDR3: TGTGCCAGTAGTATAGATCTCAACTATGGCTACACCTTC.

The rearrangement links TRBV7-3 to TRBJ2-7; 10 bases are shared with TRBD1. Germline V lookup: CDR1 SGHTA, CDR2 FQGTGA. The CDR3 is made up of 14 amino acids. V lost 5 bases, J lost 5 bases, and 6 bases stayed unmatched. The CDR3 is CASSGGTGVNEQYF. CDR3 bases: TGTGCCAGCAGCGGCGGGACAGGGGTAAACGAGCAGTACTTC. Supplemented by reference TRBV7-3 and TRBJ2-7, the full variable domain reads GAGVSQTPSNKVTEKGKYVELRCDPISGHTALYWYRQSLGQGPEFLIYFQGTGAADDSGLPNDRFFAVRPEGSVSTLKIQRTERGDSAVYLCASSGGTGVNEQYFGPGTRLTVT.

The rearrangement joins TRBV2 to TRBJ1-6; D is perhaps TRBD1 (5 bases). Germline lookup yields CDR1 SNHLY and CDR2 FYNNEI. With 4 bases removed from V and 7 bases from J, the gap between germline ends came to 17 bases. CDR3 length: 16 residues. The CDR3 region has the DNA TGTGCCAGCAGTGCTTGGGGACTTGGTGGGAATTCACCCCTCCACTTT. Its protein is CASSAWGLGGNSPLHF.

This chain connects TRBV11-2 to TRBJ2-1; the match to TRBD2 covers 9 bases. Germline lookup yields CDR1 SGHAT and CDR2 FQNNGV. The J segment lost 5 bases and the V segment lost 5 bases, leaving 7 bases of the junction unmatched. This CDR3 has 15 amino acids. The CDR3 loop is CASSLSGGYDNEQFF. The CDR3 nucleotides are TGTGCCAGCAGCCTTAGCGGGGGTTACGACAATGAGCAGTTCTTC.

The chain combines TRBV5-5 with TRBJ2-3; perhaps TRBD2 as D (5 bases). From germline, CDR1 is SGHKS and CDR2 YYEKEE (reference sequence). The germline V and J ends were trimmed by 1 base and 1 base, with 10 bases remaining between them. CDR3 length: 15 residues. CDR3 amino acids: CASSLTGSGTDTQYF. The CDR3, as DNA: TGTGCCAGCAGCTTGACGGGGTCGGGCACAGATACGCAGTATTTT.

The chain links TRBV7-2 to TRBJ1-4; the D gene is possibly TRBD1 (6 bases). Trimming took off 5 bases at V and 8 bases at J, with 18 bases between the two ends. CDR1 and CDR2 from the germline V gene are SGHTA and FQGNSA. CDR3 size: 15 residues. In DNA form, the CDR3 reads TGTGCCAGCAGCGTGACACGGGACAACCGGGAAAAACTGTTTTTT. It encodes CASSVTRDNREKLFF.

This clone was seen a handful of times. This sequence joins TRBV5-4 and TRBJ1-5; TRBD1 aligns across 9 bases. Germline lookup yields CDR1 SGHNT and CDR2 YYREEE (reference sequence). The CDR3 is made up of 15 amino acids. V lost 0 bases, J lost 6 bases, and 4 bases stayed unmatched. The CDR3 here is CASSLDRGPVQPQHF. The CDR3 DNA reads as TGTGCCAGCAGCTTGGACAGGGGGCCCGTTCAGCCCCAGCATTTT.

The genes are TRBV5-1 and TRBJ1-1, with D possibly being TRBD1 (5 bases). The CDR3 loop spans 14 amino acids. V shed 0 bases and J shed 5 bases, with 11 bases lying between them. The germline gives CDR1 SGHRS, CDR2 YFSETQ. The CDR3 protein is CASSLDRTWTEAFF. CDR3 nucleotides: TGCGCCAGCAGCTTGGACAGGACATGGACTGAAGCTTTCTTT.

The rearrangement joins TRBV2 to TRBJ1-6; D perhaps matches TRBD1 (6 bases). The CDR3 has 16 residues. Trimming stripped 1 base from V and 9 bases from J, with 16 bases between. CDR1 is SNHLY, CDR2 FYNNEI, per germline. CDR3 protein: CASSEDGRGRRSPLHF. The CDR3 DNA sequence: TGTGCCAGCAGTGAAGACGGCAGGGGTAGGCGTTCACCCCTCCACTTT.

The rearrangement links TRBV4-1 to TRBJ2-2, with 8 bases lining up with TRBD1. Germline loops: CDR1 MGHRA, CDR2 YSYEKL. J lost 1 base, V lost 2 bases, and 3 bases had no gene match. This CDR3 is built from 16 residues. The CDR3 loop reads CASSQRTGLNTGELFF. The CDR3 DNA is TGCGCCAGCAGCCAAAGGACAGGGCTGAACACCGGGGAGCTGTTTTTT.

The chain recombines TRBV5-4 with TRBJ1-6; the D is unclear. V was pared by 0 bases and J by 7 bases, with 11 bases between. CDR1 is SGHNT, CDR2 YYREEE, per germline (reference sequence). The CDR3 spans 15 residues. The CDR3 DNA is TGTGCCAGCAGCTTGGGCCCGGTGAGGAATTCACCCCTCCACTTT. Its protein is CASSLGPVRNSPLHF.

This clone showed up just once. The V call is TRBV30, the J call TRBJ2-5, with D unclear. This CDR3 comprises 11 residues. V lost 3 bases, J lost 3 bases, and 5 bases lay in between. Per germline, CDR1 GTSNPN and CDR2 SVGIG (reference sequence). CDR3 DNA: TGTGCCTGGAGCGTAAAAGAGACCCAGTACTTC. Its protein is CAWSVKETQYF. The entire variable domain, with the rest obtained from reference TRBV30 and TRBJ2-5, is as follows: SQTIHQWPATLVQPVGSPLSLECTVEGTSNPNLYWYRQAAGRGLQLLFYSVGIGQISSEVPQNLSASRPQDRQFILSSKKLLLSDSGFYLCAWSVKETQYFGPGTRLLVL.

The chain combines TRBV2 with TRBJ1-4, with 9 bases matching TRBD1. Germline values: CDR1 SNHLY, CDR2 FYNNEI. Trimming took 2 bases from V and 8 from J; bases not matched to a gene: 3. The CDR3 consists of 14 residues. In DNA, the CDR3 is TGTGCCAGCAGTGAAAGGGACAGGGTCGAAAAACTGTTTTTT. This gives the protein CASSERDRVEKLFF.